The next 24 T cell receptor beta chains were all read from a single sample in a study of T cell clusters in autoimmune cytopenias. TRB rearrangements were amplified by touch-down multiplex PCR with mixed TRB-A/B primers. TCRdb reprocessed the multiplex PCR reads and keeps a single row for each CDR3 protein, giving no DNA. Its listing shows roughly 5,000 distinct CDR3 sequences. TRB amplification used 250 ng of peripheral blood genomic DNA. These same records also appear under a second study, on T cell repertoires in aging, cancer and after chemotherapy.

Sequencing used peripheral blood. The receptors come from a human donor in good health.

The chain links TRBV7-2 to TRBJ2-1; the D call of TRBD2 rests on TCRdb alone, since no DNA is present to check it. This CDR3 is 15 amino acids long. Germline CDR1 SGHTA, CDR2 FQGNSA. CDR3: CASSLPDYSYNEQFF.

The chain recombines TRBV18 with TRBJ2-7; no DNA is available, so the TRBD2 call from TCRdb remains unchecked. Per germline, CDR1 KGHSH and CDR2 LQKENI. This CDR3 is 15 amino acids long. The CDR3 protein is CASSPGLDRPYEQYF.

This chain links TRBV5-6 with TRBJ1-1; no DNA is available, so the TRBD1 call from TCRdb remains unchecked. Germline-derived CDR1 and CDR2 are SGHDT and YYEEEE. CDR3 length: 14 residues. The CDR3 reads CASSLGQGATEAFF.

This clonotype is medium-sized (0.01 to 0.1%) by frequency. The CDR3 region is CASSYSISGRTDTQYF. V and J are TRBV6-6 and TRBJ2-3; the TRBD2 assignment by TCRdb is unverifiable without DNA. Germline CDR1 MNHNY, CDR2 SVGAGI (reference sequence). The CDR3 consists of 16 residues.

The chain has TRBV28 and TRBJ2-2; TCRdb's D gene call, TRBD2, goes unchecked for lack of DNA. Germline V lookup: CDR1 MDHEN, CDR2 SYDVKM. CDR3 size: 18 residues. The CDR3 spells CASSSQPGQGGNTGELFF. Together with reference TRBV28 and TRBJ2-2, the CDR3 gives the full variable domain: DVKVTQSSRYLVKRTGEKVFLECVQDMDHENMFWYRQDPGLGLRLIYFSYDVKMKEKGDIPEGYSVSREKKERFSLILESASTNQTSMYLCASSSQPGQGGNTGELFFGEGSRLTVL.

This clonotype shows up as medium-sized by frequency. The V and J genes are TRBV6-6 and TRBJ1-1; TCRdb designates TRBD1, a call that cannot be tested without DNA. CDR1 and CDR2 from the germline V gene are MNHNY and SVGAGI (reference sequence). This CDR3 region has 15 residues. CDR3 region: CASSYQGGMNTEAFF.

This clonotype registers medium-sized by frequency. The rearrangement uses TRBV6-1 and TRBJ1-2. The CDR3 is 17 amino acids. CDR1 MNHNS and CDR2 SASEGT come from the germline V gene. The CDR3 region is CASSEFVSSGSNYGYTF.

This clonotype counts as medium-sized by frequency. V and J are TRBV6-5 and TRBJ1-3; no DNA is available, so the TRBD1 call from TCRdb remains unchecked. The CDR3 is 17 residues long. The germline gives CDR1 MNHEY, CDR2 SVGAGI. The CDR3 reads CASSPSIGQGNGNTIYF.

The rearrangement links TRBV6-5 to TRBJ2-6; without DNA, the TCRdb call of TRBD1 cannot be checked. Germline loops: CDR1 MNHEY, CDR2 SVGAGI. The CDR3 loop spans 18 amino acids. CDR3 amino acids: CASSYSTGAPSGANVLTF.

Its frequency marks this clonotype as medium-sized. The chain uses TRBV6-1 and TRBJ1-6. CDR1 is MNHNS and CDR2 is SASEGT in the germline V gene. The CDR3 runs to 11 residues. The CDR3 loop is CASREVGPLHF.

This CDR3 is CASSPQAGAAGEQFF. V usage is TRBV5-1 and J usage is TRBJ2-1; TCRdb designates TRBD2, a call that cannot be tested without DNA. This CDR3 spans 15 amino acids. Germline V gene sequence: CDR1 SGHRS, CDR2 YFSETQ.

The chain joins TRBV28 to TRBJ1-1; as DNA is missing, the TRBD1 call by TCRdb cannot be tested. Germline V CDR1 and CDR2: MDHEN, SYDVKM. There are 15 residues in the CDR3. The chain's CDR3 is CASSLPHLQGTEAFF.

The V and J genes are TRBV5-6 and TRBJ2-7. CDR1 is SGHDT and CDR2 is YYEEEE in the germline V gene. This CDR3 contains 14 residues. The CDR3 sequence is CASSWDRGSYEQYF.

The chain couples TRBV2 to TRBJ1-1. This CDR3 has 13 amino acids. Germline loops: CDR1 SNHLY, CDR2 FYNNEI. CDR3 amino acids: CASSVGENTEAFF.

This clonotype is deemed medium-sized by its frequency. The CDR3 sequence: CASRRAGLDQPQHF. This rearrangement joins TRBV5-6 to TRBJ1-5. The germline V gene encodes CDR1 SGHDT and CDR2 YYEEEE. The CDR3 extends over 14 amino acids. Full variable domain (remainder filled in from reference TRBV5-6 and TRBJ1-5): DAGVTQSPTHLIKTRGQQVTLRCSPKSGHDTVSWYQQALGQGPQFIFQYYEEEERQRGNFPDRFSGHQFPNYSSELNVNALLLGDSALYLCASRRAGLDQPQHFGDGTRLSIL.

This clonotype registers medium-sized by frequency. The rearrangement uses TRBV27 and TRBJ1-6; TCRdb lists TRBD1, though no DNA is available to test this call. The CDR3 is 16 residues long. Looked up from germline, CDR1 is MNHEY and CDR2 is SMNVEV (reference sequence). The CDR3 protein is CASSLRGGYPNSPLHF.

Judged by frequency, this clonotype is medium-sized. This sequence joins TRBV19 and TRBJ1-4. CDR3 length: 13 amino acids. Germline V gene data show CDR1 as LNHDA and CDR2 as SQIVND (reference sequence). The CDR3 sequence is CASSSGPGEKLFF.

This clonotype is medium-sized by frequency. The CDR3 here is CASRQRLASGELFF. The chain couples TRBV7-9 to TRBJ2-2; TCRdb calls TRBD2, which cannot be checked without DNA. Germline CDR1 and CDR2: SEHNR and FQNEAQ (reference sequence). The length of the CDR3 is 14 residues. Filled out from reference TRBV7-9 and TRBJ2-2, the complete variable domain reads DTGVSQNPRHKITKRGQNVTFRCDPISEHNRLYWYRQTLGQGPEFLTYFQNEAQLEKSRLLSDRFSAERPKGSFSTLEIQRTEQGDSAMYLCASRQRLASGELFFGEGSRLTVL.

The chain links TRBV20-1 to TRBJ2-1; TCRdb's D call, TRBD2, is unchecked because there is no DNA. The CDR3 is made up of 14 amino acids. Germline V lookup: CDR1 DFQATT, CDR2 SNEGSKA (reference sequence). CDR3 amino acids: CSALRPGTDNEQFF.

Considering frequency, this clonotype is medium-sized. The chain employs TRBV5-6 and TRBJ1-2. Germline V gives CDR1 SGHDT, CDR2 YYEEEE. The CDR3 is made up of 15 amino acids. CDR3 sequence: CASSLVDGGHYGYTF.

The rearrangement links TRBV5-6 to TRBJ2-4; without DNA, the TCRdb call of TRBD1 cannot be checked. CDR1 SGHDT and CDR2 YYEEEE come from the germline V gene. The CDR3 spans 18 residues. The CDR3: CASSRSADSNIAKNIQYF. Full variable domain (outside the CDR3, taken from reference TRBV5-6 and TRBJ2-4): DAGVTQSPTHLIKTRGQQVTLRCSPKSGHDTVSWYQQALGQGPQFIFQYYEEEERQRGNFPDRFSGHQFPNYSSELNVNALLLGDSALYLCASSRSADSNIAKNIQYFGAGTRLSVL.

This clonotype registers medium-sized by frequency. The V call is TRBV10-3, the J call TRBJ2-2; TCRdb names TRBD2, which stays unverified in the absence of DNA. This CDR3 is built from 17 residues. Per germline, CDR1 ENHRY and CDR2 SYGVKD. The CDR3 protein is CAISEGGVIANTGELFF.

The rearrangement links TRBV5-6 to TRBJ1-1; TCRdb reports TRBD1, a call that lacks DNA to check it against. Germline-derived CDR1 and CDR2 are SGHDT and YYEEEE. The CDR3 has 15 amino acids. The CDR3: CASSLIGSLNTEAFF.

The chain combines TRBV20-1 with TRBJ2-7. Germline lookup yields CDR1 DFQATT and CDR2 SNEGSKA (reference sequence). The CDR3 runs to 12 residues. The CDR3 spells CSARWQTYEQYF.